The rows below give T cell receptor beta chains drawn from one sample of a study of a mutant IDH1 vaccine in newly diagnosed glioma. TCRdb's copy holds only in-frame clones and misses some; the assay was immunoSEQ multiplex PCR. The profile covers some 60,000 clones, with about four fifths appearing a single time and approximately 5% taken by the ten largest. Their target antigens are unknown. The sequences come from PBMCs, collected from a glioma patient whose treatment included an IDH1 peptide vaccine. The receptor set was obtained from a man aged 40-50 years with glioma. Each CDR3 is given with its conserved first and last residue. Each record gives: J gene, clone size, D gene, V gene, CDR3 DNA, CDR3 protein. The D gene is left open where the match is weak. Size is stated for part of the rows, as once, few or many counts, or as a class when the clone is expanded.

j_call: TRBJ2-3
clone_size: .
d_call: TRBD2
v_call: TRBV18
cdr3_nt: TGTGCCAGCTCACCACTAAGCGGGGGTAGCACAGATACGCAGTATTTT
cdr3_aa: CASSPLSGGSTDTQYF

j_call: TRBJ1-5
clone_size: few
d_call: TRBD1
v_call: TRBV19
cdr3_nt: TGTGCCAGTAGGCCGACAGGGGGTCATCAGCCCCAGCATTTT
cdr3_aa: CASRPTGGHQPQHF

j_call: TRBJ1-2
clone_size: once
d_call: .
v_call: TRBV5-1
cdr3_nt: TGCGCCAGCAGCTTGGGGTCTCACCGACGTGGCTACACCTTC
cdr3_aa: CASSLGSHRRGYTF

j_call: TRBJ2-3
clone_size: .
d_call: TRBD1
v_call: TRBV7-3
cdr3_nt: TGTGCCAGCAGCCTGGGACAGGCCCTCCCTAGCACAGATACGCAGTATTTT
cdr3_aa: CASSLGQALPSTDTQYF

j_call: TRBJ2-5
clone_size: .
d_call: .
v_call: TRBV2
cdr3_nt: TGTGCCAGCACCGTCGACGAAGAGCAGTACTTC
cdr3_aa: CASTVDEEQYF

j_call: TRBJ2-7
clone_size: .
d_call: .
v_call: TRBV20-1
cdr3_nt: TGCAGTGTCCCGACAGCCTACGAGCAGTACTTC
cdr3_aa: CSVPTAYEQYF

j_call: TRBJ1-1
clone_size: .
d_call: .
v_call: TRBV7-2
cdr3_nt: TGTGCCAGCAGCTTAGCGCTGAAGAACACTGAAGCTTTCTTT
cdr3_aa: CASSLALKNTEAFF

j_call: TRBJ1-3
clone_size: .
d_call: .
v_call: TRBV19
cdr3_nt: TGTGCCAGTAGTTTTGGAGGGTTCCTGGAAAACACCATATATTTT
cdr3_aa: CASSFGGFLENTIYF

j_call: TRBJ1-5
clone_size: .
d_call: .
v_call: TRBV19
cdr3_nt: TGTGCCAGTAGTATAGGGGCAGGTGCCAATAGCAATCAGCCCCAGCATTTT
cdr3_aa: CASSIGAGANSNQPQHF

j_call: TRBJ2-1
clone_size: few
d_call: .
v_call: TRBV30
cdr3_nt: TGTGCCTGGAGTGTCGGGCTCAGGGGTTACAATGAGCAGTTCTTC
cdr3_aa: CAWSVGLRGYNEQFF

j_call: TRBJ2-3
clone_size: .
d_call: TRBD2
v_call: TRBV19
cdr3_nt: TGTGCCAGTAGTATCGTCGGGGGGGCAGATACGCAGTATTTT
cdr3_aa: CASSIVGGADTQYF

j_call: TRBJ1-3
clone_size: .
d_call: .
v_call: TRBV11-2
cdr3_nt: TGTGCCAGCAGCTTGGGCAGCACGGGAAACACCATATATTTT
cdr3_aa: CASSLGSTGNTIYF

j_call: TRBJ2-7
clone_size: .
d_call: .
v_call: TRBV28
cdr3_nt: TGTGCCAGCACCCACTCGGGACTGTCCTACGAGCAGTACTTC
cdr3_aa: CASTHSGLSYEQYF

j_call: TRBJ1-4
clone_size: .
d_call: .
v_call: TRBV6-5
cdr3_nt: TGTGCCAGCAGTTCCTCACACCTTAATGAAAAACTGTTTTTT
cdr3_aa: CASSSSHLNEKLFF

j_call: TRBJ2-1
clone_size: .
d_call: TRBD2
v_call: TRBV29-1
cdr3_nt: TGCAGCGGGAGCACTAGCGGGAGTGGCTATGAGCAGTTCTTC
cdr3_aa: CSGSTSGSGYEQFF

j_call: TRBJ1-3
clone_size: .
d_call: .
v_call: TRBV7-2
cdr3_nt: TGTGCCAGCAGCTTAGAGGGCCGCAAGAGCTCTGGAAACACCATATATTTT
cdr3_aa: CASSLEGRKSSGNTIYF

j_call: TRBJ1-5
clone_size: .
d_call: .
v_call: TRBV7-2
cdr3_nt: TGTGCCAGCAGCTTAGGTCAGGGGAATGGTCAGCCCCAGCATTTT
cdr3_aa: CASSLGQGNGQPQHF

j_call: TRBJ1-2
clone_size: .
d_call: .
v_call: TRBV5-5
cdr3_nt: TGTGCCAGCAGCTTGGTGGGACCGCCCTACCCCACCTTC
cdr3_aa: CASSLVGPPYPTF

j_call: TRBJ1-1
clone_size: few
d_call: .
v_call: TRBV2
cdr3_nt: TGTGCCAGCAGTGGGGGTTGGGGCAGGGACACTGAAGCTTTCTTT
cdr3_aa: CASSGGWGRDTEAFF

j_call: TRBJ2-3
clone_size: .
d_call: .
v_call: TRBV5-6
cdr3_nt: TGTGCCAGCAGCTTGATAGATACGCAGTATTTT
cdr3_aa: CASSLIDTQYF